This T cell receptor (beta chain) derives from a study of identical twins. General study findings and limits: The abundant beta clonotypes from cord blood had fewer insertions, and memory repertoires had none of this. Instead of following the same donors, the conclusions were based on cross-sectional statistical analysis. Models predicted less out-of-frame TCR alpha sharing in monozygotic twins than was found.

The germline V gene encodes CDR1 SGHKS and CDR2 YYEKEE (reference sequence). Deletions cut 2 bases from V and 10 bases from J, with 15 bases between. The CDR3 runs to 13 residues. One entry per CDR3 protein results from TCRdb running MiXCR on the 5' RACE reads. The sample yields approximately 410,000 distinct CDR3 sequences, roughly 18% seen once. In the case of this clonotype: The target antigen is unknown.

All donors were healthy, and all were Caucasian. The specimen sequenced was naive T cells sorted from blood. The TCR sequence derives from a man aged 45-65 years in good health. The chain couples TRBV5-5 to TRBJ1-2, with D maybe TRBD1 (5 bases). CDR3 DNA sequence: TGTGCCAGCAGCTTCGGTACAGGTGCGGTCTACACCTTC. It is translated as CASSFGTGAVYTF.